Below are 6 T cell receptor beta chains sequenced from a single sample in a study of blood T cell repertoires in COVID-19. The method was immunoSEQ multiplex PCR; TCRdb's version includes in-frame clones alone and lacks a portion of them. The sample has 75,000 to 100,000 clones, about 86% seen once. Sequenced: peripheral blood. These receptors were obtained from a man older than 75 with acute or convalescent COVID-19.

The gene calls are TRBV18 and TRBJ1-1; TRBD1 agrees at 11 bases. The germline CDR1 and CDR2 sequences are KGHSH and LQKENI. CDR3 length: 13 residues. The V gene end was trimmed by 8 bases and the J gene end by 3 bases; junction bases not matched to a gene: 2. The DNA for the CDR3 is TGTGCCAGCGAGGGACAGGGGGACACTGAAGCTTTCTTT. Translation: CASEGQGDTEAFF. The full variable domain, with the rest looked up from reference TRBV18 and TRBJ1-1, is NAGVMQNPRHLVRRRGQEARLRCSPMKGHSHVYWYRQLPEEGLKFMVYLQKENIIDESGMPKERFSAEFPKEGPSILRIQQVVRGDSAAYFCASEGQGDTEAFFGQGTRLTVV.

V and J are TRBV7-2 and TRBJ2-5; D might be TRBD2 (5 bases). The CDR3 contains 15 residues. V lost 1 base to trimming and J lost 9 bases, with 18 bases between them. Germline assignment: CDR1 SGHTA and CDR2 FQGNSA. CDR3 in DNA: TGTGCCAGCAGCTTAGAAGCGGCCTCCCTCAGGCCCCAGTACTTC. Amino acid sequence: CASSLEAASLRPQYF.

This sequence joins TRBV28 and TRBJ2-7, with D possibly TRBD1 on 5 matching bases. Germline CDR1 reads MDHEN; CDR2 reads SYDVKM. CDR3 size: 13 residues. Trimming took off 6 bases at V and 6 bases at J, with 15 bases between the two ends. Here the CDR3 DNA reads TGTGCCAGCAGCTTGGGCAGGGATCTCGAGCAGTACTTC. Its protein is CASSLGRDLEQYF.

The chain uses TRBV19 and TRBJ2-7; 8 bases fit TRBD1. There are 15 residues in the CDR3. The V gene end was trimmed by 3 bases and the J gene end by 0 bases; junction bases not matched to a gene: 4. From germline, CDR1 is LNHDA and CDR2 SQIVND (reference sequence). The CDR3 nucleotides read TGTGCCAGTAGTATGACAGGGGACAGCTCCTACGAGCAGTACTTC. This sequence encodes CASSMTGDSSYEQYF.

This sequence joins TRBV9 and TRBJ2-7; 11 positions match TRBD2. CDR3 length equals 14 residues. The V gene's germline CDR1 is SGDLS and CDR2 YYNGEE. V gave up 4 bases and J gave up 5 bases; unmatched junction bases: 5. The chain's CDR3 is CASSFSGRADEQYF. The CDR3 DNA reads TGTGCCAGCAGCTTTAGCGGGAGGGCCGACGAGCAGTACTTC.

V gene TRBV7-8 combines with J gene TRBJ2-7; 9 bases are a match to TRBD1. This CDR3 is 13 amino acids long. With V trimmed by 5 bases and J by 6 bases, 5 bases remained unmatched. Germline values: CDR1 SGHVS, CDR2 FQNEAQ. CDR3 sequence reads: CASSGTGNGEQYF. CDR3 nucleotides: TGTGCCAGCAGCGGGACAGGGAATGGCGAGCAGTACTTC.